Reported below is one TCR beta chain. The data were obtained in a study of blood T cell repertoires in COVID-19. Background on the study: Material from acute and convalescent COVID-19 was sourced from the United States, Italy and Spain. From T cells, B-cell-depleted T cells, or PBMCs came the material, which was cDNA or gDNA.

With 5 bases clipped from V and 1 base from J, the junction kept 8 bases outside the gene matches. This CDR3 contains 17 residues. Germline V CDR1 and CDR2: KGHSH, LQKENI. Original processing methods: Estimation of nucleated cell counts was performed using reference gene primer amplification. Sequencing used immunoSEQ multiplex PCR; TCRdb keeps in-frame clones, though not all of them. For V, J and clone size, that table is used; D and trimming come from the DNA. The data hold about 330,000 clones, with about 86% observed a single time. The chain carries TRBV18 and TRBJ2-1, with 10 nucleotides matching TRBD1. This TCR was recovered from a woman aged 50 to 65 with acute or convalescent COVID-19. The sequenced sample was peripheral blood. The CDR3 spells CASSRQGAMGSYNEQFF. The CDR3 region has the DNA TGTGCCAGCTCAAGACAGGGGGCGATGGGGTCCTACAATGAGCAGTTCTTC.